The table lists the clone carrying this TCR beta chain with a few counts. The antigen remains undetermined. TCR beta CDR3 regions were amplified from RNA transcripts. HTBI primers were employed in first-round RT-PCR, then a second-round multiplex PCR followed. TCRdb fed the multiplex PCR reads into MiXCR, producing one record per CDR3 protein. The sample shows about 480,000 distinct CDR3 sequences, roughly 14% of them seen only once. In donors with ophthalmopathy, activity was moderate-to-severe, with CAS ≥3, NOSPECS ≥4 and duration under 3 months. This record belongs to a study of Graves' ophthalmopathy and Graves' hyperthyroidism. Study findings and constraints: A majority of expanded thyroid clonotypes exceeding 0.001 frequency were likewise present in blood.

Germline CDR1 and CDR2: MNHEY and SMNVEV (reference sequence). The CDR3 spans 15 residues. The V gene end was trimmed by 5 bases and the J gene end by 5 bases; junction bases not matched to a gene: 5. The sample comprised blood. This TCR derives from a woman younger than 45 with Graves' ophthalmopathy. The V gene is TRBV27, the J gene TRBJ2-2; TRBD2 agrees at 10 bases. This CDR3 reads CASSPLAGATGELFF. DNA for the CDR3: TGTGCCAGCAGTCCCCTAGCGGGAGCGACCGGGGAGCTGTTTTTT.